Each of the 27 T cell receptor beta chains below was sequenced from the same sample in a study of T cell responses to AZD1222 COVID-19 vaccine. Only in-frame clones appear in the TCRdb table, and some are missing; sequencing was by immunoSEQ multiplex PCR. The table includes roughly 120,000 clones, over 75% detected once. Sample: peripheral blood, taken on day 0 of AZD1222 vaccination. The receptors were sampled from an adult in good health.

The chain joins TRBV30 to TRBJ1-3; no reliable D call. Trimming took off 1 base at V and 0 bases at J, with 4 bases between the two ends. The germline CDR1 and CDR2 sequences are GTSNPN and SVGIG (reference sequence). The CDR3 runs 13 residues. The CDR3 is CAWSAVSGNTIYF. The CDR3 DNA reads TGTGCCTGGAGTGCAGTCTCTGGAAACACCATATATTTT.

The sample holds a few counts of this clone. CDR3 residues: CATSSRDKGSNQPQHF. For the CDR3, the DNA is TGTGCCACCAGCAGCCGGGATAAAGGTAGCAATCAGCCCCAGCATTTT. The V call is TRBV15, the J call TRBJ1-5; D call uncertain. This CDR3 region has 16 residues. Between the trimmed V and J ends, which lost 3 bases and 0 bases, there was a span of 12 bases. Germline assignment: CDR1 LNHNV and CDR2 YYDKDF (reference sequence).

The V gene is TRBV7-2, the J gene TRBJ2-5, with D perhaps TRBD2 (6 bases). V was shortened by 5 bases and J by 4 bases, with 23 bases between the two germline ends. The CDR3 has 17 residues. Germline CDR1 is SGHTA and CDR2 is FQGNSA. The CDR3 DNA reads TGTGCCAGCAGCCAAAGGGGTGCCCGACTAGTCAGAGAGACCCAGTACTTC. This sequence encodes CASSQRGARLVRETQYF.

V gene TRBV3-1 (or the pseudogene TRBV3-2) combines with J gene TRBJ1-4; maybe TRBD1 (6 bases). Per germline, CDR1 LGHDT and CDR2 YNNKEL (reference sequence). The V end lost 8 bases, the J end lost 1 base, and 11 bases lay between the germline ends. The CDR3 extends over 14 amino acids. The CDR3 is CASAGQITNEKLFF. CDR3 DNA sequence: TGTGCCAGCGCTGGACAGATAACTAATGAAAAACTGTTTTTT.

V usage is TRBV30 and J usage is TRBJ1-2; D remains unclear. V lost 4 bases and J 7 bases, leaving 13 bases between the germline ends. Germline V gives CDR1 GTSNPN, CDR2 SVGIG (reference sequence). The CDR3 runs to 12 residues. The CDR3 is CAWTLWSGGYTF. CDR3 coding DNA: TGTGCCTGGACCCTTTGGTCAGGTGGCTACACCTTC.

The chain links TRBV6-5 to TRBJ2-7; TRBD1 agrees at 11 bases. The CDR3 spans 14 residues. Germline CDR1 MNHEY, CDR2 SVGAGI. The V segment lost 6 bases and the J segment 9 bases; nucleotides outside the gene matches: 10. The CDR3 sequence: CASSLSGQGVGQYF. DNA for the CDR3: TGTGCCAGCAGCCTTTCGGGACAGGGGGTTGGGCAGTACTTC.

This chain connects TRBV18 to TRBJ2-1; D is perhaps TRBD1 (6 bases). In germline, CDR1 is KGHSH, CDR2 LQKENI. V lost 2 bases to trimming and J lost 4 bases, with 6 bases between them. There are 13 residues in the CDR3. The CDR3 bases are TGTGCCAGCTCACCAGGACAGTACAATGAGCAGTTCTTC. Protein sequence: CASSPGQYNEQFF.

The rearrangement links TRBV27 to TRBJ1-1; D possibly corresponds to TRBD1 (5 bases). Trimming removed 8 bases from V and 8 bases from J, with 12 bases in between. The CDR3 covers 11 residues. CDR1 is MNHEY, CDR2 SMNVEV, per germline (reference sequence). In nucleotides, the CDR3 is TGTGCCAGCTCCCGGGGGGGGGAAGCTTTCTTT. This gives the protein CASSRGGEAFF.

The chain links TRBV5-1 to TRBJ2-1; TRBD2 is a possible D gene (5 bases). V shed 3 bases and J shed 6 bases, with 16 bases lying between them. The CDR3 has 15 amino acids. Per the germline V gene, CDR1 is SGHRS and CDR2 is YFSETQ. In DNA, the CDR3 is TGCGCCAGCAGCTCCCAAGGCGAGGGCGCCAATGAGCAGTTCTTC. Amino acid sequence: CASSSQGEGANEQFF.

The CDR3 here is CASSYSGGGTDTQYF. The CDR3 region has the DNA TGTGCCAGCAGCTATTCGGGGGGTGGCACAGATACGCAGTATTTT. The chain carries TRBV5-4 and TRBJ2-3; 7 nucleotides agree with TRBD2. The ends lost 3 bases at V and 1 base at J; junction bases unmatched: 5. The CDR3 runs to 15 residues. Germline V gene data show CDR1 as SGHNT and CDR2 as YYREEE (reference sequence). The complete variable domain, with remaining parts taken from reference TRBV5-4 and TRBJ2-3, reads ETGVTQSPTHLIKTRGQQVTLRCSSQSGHNTVSWYQQALGQGPQFIFQYYREEENGRGNFPPRFSGLQFPNYSSELNVNALELDDSALYLCASSYSGGGTDTQYFGPGTRLTVL.

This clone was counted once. The CDR3 region is CASSYTQETQYF. In DNA, the CDR3 is TGTGCCAGCAGTTACACTCAAGAGACCCAGTACTTC. J is TRBJ2-5 and V is TRBV6-2 or TRBV6-3; no clear D. The CDR3 runs 12 residues. Trimming cost V 2 bases and J 2 bases, with 3 bases left between them. CDR1 and CDR2 from the germline V gene are MNHEY and SVGEGT.

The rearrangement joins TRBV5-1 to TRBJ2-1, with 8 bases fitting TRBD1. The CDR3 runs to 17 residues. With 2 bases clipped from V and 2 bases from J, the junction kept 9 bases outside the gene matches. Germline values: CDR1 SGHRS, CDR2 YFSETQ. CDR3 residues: CASSFGPRTGTYNEQFF. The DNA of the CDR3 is TGCGCCAGCAGCTTCGGTCCCCGGACAGGGACCTACAATGAGCAGTTCTTC.

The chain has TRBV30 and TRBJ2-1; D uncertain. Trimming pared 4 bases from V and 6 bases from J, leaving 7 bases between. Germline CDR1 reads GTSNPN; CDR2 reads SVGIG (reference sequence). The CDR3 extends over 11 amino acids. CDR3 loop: CAWTASNEQFF. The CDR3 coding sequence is TGTGCCTGGACAGCAAGCAATGAGCAGTTCTTC. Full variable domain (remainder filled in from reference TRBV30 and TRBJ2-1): SQTIHQWPATLVQPVGSPLSLECTVEGTSNPNLYWYRQAAGRGLQLLFYSVGIGQISSEVPQNLSASRPQDRQFILSSKKLLLSDSGFYLCAWTASNEQFFGPGTRLTVL.

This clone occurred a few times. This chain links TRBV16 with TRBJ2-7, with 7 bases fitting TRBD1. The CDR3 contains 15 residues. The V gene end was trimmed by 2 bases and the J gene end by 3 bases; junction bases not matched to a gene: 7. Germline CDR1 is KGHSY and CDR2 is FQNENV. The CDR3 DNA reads TGTGCCAGCAGCCAACGTTTCTCAGGGGGCTACGAGCAGTACTTC. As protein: CASSQRFSGGYEQYF.

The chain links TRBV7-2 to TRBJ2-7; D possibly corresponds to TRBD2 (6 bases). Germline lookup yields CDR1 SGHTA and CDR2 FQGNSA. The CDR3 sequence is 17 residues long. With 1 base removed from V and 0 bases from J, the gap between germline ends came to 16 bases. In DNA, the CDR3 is TGTGCCAGCAGCTTAGGTTCGGTAGCGGTTGTCTCCTACGAGCAGTACTTC. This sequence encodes CASSLGSVAVVSYEQYF.

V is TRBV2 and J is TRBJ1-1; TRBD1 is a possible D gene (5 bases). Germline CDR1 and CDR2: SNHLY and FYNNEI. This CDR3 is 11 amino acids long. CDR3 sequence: CSTRGEGGTFF. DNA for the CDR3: TGTTCCACCCGAGGGGAGGGAGGAACTTTCTTT.

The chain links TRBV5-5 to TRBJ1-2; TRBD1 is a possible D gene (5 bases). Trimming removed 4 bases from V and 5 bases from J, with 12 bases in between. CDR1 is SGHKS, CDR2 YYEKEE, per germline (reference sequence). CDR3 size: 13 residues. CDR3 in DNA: TGTGCCAGCAGCCTTATCGGGGGTTATGGCTACACCTTC. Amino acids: CASSLIGGYGYTF.

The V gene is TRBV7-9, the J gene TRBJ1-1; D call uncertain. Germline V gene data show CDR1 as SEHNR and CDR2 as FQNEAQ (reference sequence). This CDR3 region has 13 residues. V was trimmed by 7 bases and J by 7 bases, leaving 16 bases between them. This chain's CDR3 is CASTPRAFLEAFF. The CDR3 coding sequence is TGTGCCAGCACCCCCCGGGCCTTCCTTGAAGCTTTCTTT.

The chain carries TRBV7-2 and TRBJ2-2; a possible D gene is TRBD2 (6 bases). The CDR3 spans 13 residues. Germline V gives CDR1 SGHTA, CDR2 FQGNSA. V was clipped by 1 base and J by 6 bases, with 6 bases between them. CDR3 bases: TGTGCCAGCAGCTTAGTAGCGGCCGGGGAGCTGTTTTTT. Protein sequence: CASSLVAAGELFF.

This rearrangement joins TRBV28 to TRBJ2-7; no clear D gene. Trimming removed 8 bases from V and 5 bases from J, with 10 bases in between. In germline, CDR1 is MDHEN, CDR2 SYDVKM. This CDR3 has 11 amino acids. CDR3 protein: CASGTRDEQYF. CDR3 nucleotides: TGTGCCAGCGGCACCCGGGACGAGCAGTACTTC. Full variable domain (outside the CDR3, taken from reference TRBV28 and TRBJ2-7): DVKVTQSSRYLVKRTGEKVFLECVQDMDHENMFWYRQDPGLGLRLIYFSYDVKMKEKGDIPEGYSVSREKKERFSLILESASTNQTSMYLCASGTRDEQYFGPGTRLTVT.

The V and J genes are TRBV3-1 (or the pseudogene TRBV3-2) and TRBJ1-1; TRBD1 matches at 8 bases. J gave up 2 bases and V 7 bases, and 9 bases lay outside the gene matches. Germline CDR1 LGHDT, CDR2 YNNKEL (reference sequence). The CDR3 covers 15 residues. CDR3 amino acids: CASNSRDRRNTEAFF. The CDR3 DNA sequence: TGTGCCAGCAACTCCCGGGACAGGCGTAACACTGAAGCTTTCTTT.

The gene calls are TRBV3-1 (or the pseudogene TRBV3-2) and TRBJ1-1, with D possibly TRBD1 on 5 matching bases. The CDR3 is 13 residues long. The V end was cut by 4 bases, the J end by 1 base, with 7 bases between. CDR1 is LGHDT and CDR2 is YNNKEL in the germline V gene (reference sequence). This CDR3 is CASSLQENTEAFF. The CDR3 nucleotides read TGTGCCAGCAGCCTACAGGAGAACACTGAAGCTTTCTTT.

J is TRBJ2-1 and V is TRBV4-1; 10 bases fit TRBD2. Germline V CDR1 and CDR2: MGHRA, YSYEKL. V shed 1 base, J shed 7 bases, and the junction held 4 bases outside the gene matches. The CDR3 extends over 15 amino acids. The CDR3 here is CASSQGGTSANEQFF. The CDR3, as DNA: TGCGCCAGCAGCCAAGGAGGGACTAGCGCTAATGAGCAGTTCTTC.

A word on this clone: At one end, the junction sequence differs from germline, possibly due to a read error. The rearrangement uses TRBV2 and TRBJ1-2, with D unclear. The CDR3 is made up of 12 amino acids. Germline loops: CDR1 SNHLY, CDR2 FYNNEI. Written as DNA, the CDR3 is TGTGCCAGCAGTCAAGCTAACTATGGCTACACCTTC. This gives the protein CASSQANYGYTF.

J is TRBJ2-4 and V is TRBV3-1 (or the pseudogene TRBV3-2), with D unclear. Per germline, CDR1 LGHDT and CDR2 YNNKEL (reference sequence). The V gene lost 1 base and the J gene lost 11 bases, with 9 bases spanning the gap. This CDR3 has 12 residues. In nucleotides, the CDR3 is TGTGCCAGCAGCCAAGGGAACTTCCTTCAGTACTTC. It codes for CASSQGNFLQYF.

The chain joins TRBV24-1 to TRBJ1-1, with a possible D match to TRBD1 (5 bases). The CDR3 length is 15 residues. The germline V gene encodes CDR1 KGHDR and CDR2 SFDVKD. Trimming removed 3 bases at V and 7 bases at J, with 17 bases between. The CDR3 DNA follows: TGTGCCACCAGTGATGGGTCTCTCGGGACTCATGAAGCTTTCTTT. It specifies CATSDGSLGTHEAFF.

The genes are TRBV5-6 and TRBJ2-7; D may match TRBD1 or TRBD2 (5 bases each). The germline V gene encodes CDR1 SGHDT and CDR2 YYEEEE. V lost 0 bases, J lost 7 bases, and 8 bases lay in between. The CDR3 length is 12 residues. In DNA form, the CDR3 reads TGTGCCAGCAGCTTGGGCAGGGAGGAGCAGTACTTC. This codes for CASSLGREEQYF.